This T cell receptor (beta chain) derives from a study of beta chain features in type 1 diabetes. There are a few counts of this clone. Its specificity is unknown. The germline gives CDR1 SGHTA, CDR2 FQGTGA. After removal of 6 bases from V and 2 bases from J, the junction contained 2 bases not matched to a gene. There are 14 residues in the CDR3. The isolated RNA, all of it, was reverse transcribed, so expressed TCRB transcripts were what got sequenced. Using immunoSEQ multiplex PCR, the repertoire was profiled, and TCRdb retains in-frame clones only, with some absent. The sample includes around 690,000 clones, under 15% of them seen just once. Study results and limitations: All four CD4+ subsets of Type 1 diabetes patients contained TCRB CDR3s that were moderately but significantly shorter.

Input material: naive CD4+ T cells from blood. This clonotype was sampled from a man aged 30-40 years with type 1 diabetes. This chain connects TRBV7-3 to TRBJ2-5; 11 nucleotides match TRBD2. CDR3 in DNA: TGTGCCAGCAGTCTAGCGGGGGGACAAGAGACCCAGTACTTC. Its protein is CASSLAGGQETQYF.